The 18 T cell receptor beta chains given below trace back to one sample, sequenced in a study of blood T cell repertoires in COVID-19. Produced via immunoSEQ multiplex PCR; TCRdb's table is partial and in-frame only. The data contain roughly 500,000 clones, roughly 87% of them singletons. The specimen was peripheral blood. Every receptor here comes from a man younger than 35 with COVID-19, enrolled during active disease.

The chain recombines TRBV27 with TRBJ2-5; TRBD1 matches 8 bases. The germline V gene has CDR1 MNHEY and CDR2 SMNVEV (reference sequence). The CDR3 loop spans 16 amino acids. V shed 3 bases and J 2 bases; nucleotides not matched to a gene: 8. The CDR3 sequence is CASSFQGASGQETQYF. The DNA for the CDR3 is TGTGCCAGCAGTTTCCAGGGGGCTAGTGGACAAGAGACCCAGTACTTC.

The rearrangement uses TRBV2 and TRBJ2-7, with 8 bases lining up with TRBD1. Trimming took 4 bases from V and 6 from J; bases not matched to a gene: 2. This CDR3 has 12 residues. CDR1 and CDR2 from the germline V gene are SNHLY and FYNNEI. The CDR3 region has the DNA TGTGCCAGCAGTGTGACAGGGGTCGAGCAGTACTTC. Translated, it gives CASSVTGVEQYF.

This clone was seen once. The V call is TRBV6-5, the J call TRBJ2-7; a possible D gene is TRBD1 (5 bases). The germline V gene encodes CDR1 MNHEY and CDR2 SVGAGI. The CDR3 length is 12 residues. V lost 8 bases, J lost 4 bases, and 12 bases lay in between. Here the CDR3 reads CASCRVGYEQYF. CDR3 sequence (DNA): TGTGCCAGCTGCAGGGTCGGATACGAGCAGTACTTC.

CDR3 DNA: TGTGCCAGCAGCCACAGGTCCGGGTATGGCTACACCTTC. Its translation is CASSHRSGYGYTF. V is TRBV6-5 and J is TRBJ1-2, with D maybe TRBD1 (5 bases). There are 13 residues in the CDR3. Germline CDR1 is MNHEY and CDR2 is SVGAGI. V lost 6 bases and J 5 bases, leaving 13 bases between the germline ends.

V is TRBV2 and J is TRBJ2-2, with D uncertain. The CDR3 runs to 14 residues. The germline V and J ends were trimmed by 6 bases and 0 bases, with 8 bases remaining between them. Germline CDR1 and CDR2: SNHLY and FYNNEI. The CDR3 sequence: CASRADTNTGELFF. The CDR3 DNA reads TGTGCCAGCAGGGCTGACACGAACACCGGGGAGCTGTTTTTT.

V gene TRBV23-1 combines with J gene TRBJ1-2, with D possibly matching TRBD1 (5 bases). TRBV23-1 is treated as an ORF (open reading frame) with a function not yet certain. This CDR3 comprises 13 residues. V dropped 9 bases and J dropped 4 bases, with 15 bases sitting between them. The CDR3 coding sequence is TGCGCCAGGGGGGAGGCCCTAATCTATGGCTACACCTTC. Translating gives CARGEALIYGYTF.

A single count supports this clone. J is TRBJ2-1 and V is TRBV6-5; 9 nucleotides agree with TRBD2. V lost 7 bases and J lost 0; bases outside the gene matches: 4. The germline CDR1 and CDR2 sequences are MNHEY and SVGAGI. This CDR3 comprises 15 residues. This CDR3 reads CASKGTSPSYNEQFF. CDR3 DNA: TGTGCCAGCAAGGGGACTAGCCCCTCCTACAATGAGCAGTTCTTC.

This rearrangement joins TRBV2 to TRBJ2-2, with 8 bases identical to TRBD2. Germline V gives CDR1 SNHLY, CDR2 FYNNEI. Trimming cost V 5 bases and J 5 bases; bases outside gene matches: 7. The CDR3 length is 15 residues. The CDR3 reads CASSRELAVTGELFF. CDR3 DNA sequence: TGTGCCAGCAGTAGAGAACTAGCGGTGACCGGGGAGCTGTTTTTT.

For this clone: The sample carries other DNA sequences with the same CDR3. V is TRBV6-6 and J is TRBJ1-2, with 7 nucleotides matching TRBD1. Germline CDR1 MNHNY, CDR2 SVGAGI (reference sequence). This CDR3 has 14 amino acids. V gave up 5 bases and J gave up 2 bases; unmatched junction bases: 5. The CDR3 DNA reads as TGTGCCAGCAGTCCTGACAGGGCAAACTATGGCTACACCTTC. This sequence encodes CASSPDRANYGYTF.

The gene calls are TRBV14 and TRBJ2-7, with 10 bases fitting TRBD2. Germline CDR1 is SGHDN and CDR2 is FVKESK. The CDR3 runs to 16 residues. Trimming removed 1 base from V and 7 bases from J; junction bases left unmatched: 10. Here the CDR3 reads CASSQVRLAGVAEQYF. Here the CDR3 DNA reads TGTGCCAGCAGCCAAGTGCGGCTAGCGGGAGTAGCGGAGCAGTACTTC.

In this sample, this clone turned up once. The J gene is TRBJ2-1, the V gene TRBV4-1; 9 bases agree with TRBD1. This CDR3 is built from 16 residues. Germline lookup yields CDR1 MGHRA and CDR2 YSYEKL. Trimming cost V 0 bases and J 4 bases; bases outside gene matches: 4. The CDR3 loop reads CASSQDRDRVYNEQFF. Here the CDR3 DNA reads TGCGCCAGCAGCCAAGACCGGGACAGGGTGTACAATGAGCAGTTCTTC.

The chain uses TRBV11-2 and TRBJ2-3; 8 bases line up with TRBD2. Germline lookup yields CDR1 SGHAT and CDR2 FQNNGV. The V gene end was trimmed by 3 bases and the J gene end by 2 bases; junction bases not matched to a gene: 4. This CDR3 contains 15 residues. The CDR3 DNA reads as TGTGCCAGCAGCTTCACTAGCGGCCACACAGATACGCAGTATTTT. Translation: CASSFTSGHTDTQYF.

This clone has more than one count but fewer than ten. The chain uses TRBV6-5 and TRBJ1-6; TRBD1 aligns across 8 bases. CDR1 MNHEY and CDR2 SVGAGI come from the germline V gene. The CDR3 covers 16 residues. The trim removed 0 bases at V and 9 bases at J, leaving 7 bases unmatched. CDR3 residues: CASSYSSRGPGSPLHF. CDR3 coding DNA: TGTGCCAGCAGTTACTCGAGCAGGGGGCCGGGTTCACCCCTCCACTTT.

This clone was recorded once. This rearrangement joins TRBV10-2 to TRBJ2-7, with 7 bases matching TRBD2. From germline, CDR1 is WSHSY and CDR2 SAAADI. V shed 7 bases and J 2 bases; nucleotides not matched to a gene: 5. The CDR3 is 13 amino acids. The CDR3 loop is CASISGATYEQYF. The DNA for the CDR3 is TGCGCCAGCATCAGCGGGGCAACCTACGAGCAGTACTTC.

The V and J genes are TRBV5-1 and TRBJ2-5; D is uncertain. V lost 1 base to trimming and J lost 2 bases, with 12 bases between them. CDR3 length equals 15 residues. Looked up from germline, CDR1 is SGHRS and CDR2 is YFSETQ. CDR3: CASSLSTSEQETQYF. CDR3 nucleotide sequence: TGCGCCAGCAGCTTGTCGACATCGGAACAAGAGACCCAGTACTTC. Supplemented by reference TRBV5-1 and TRBJ2-5, the full variable domain reads KAGVTQTPRYLIKTRGQQVTLSCSPISGHRSVSWYQQTPGQGLQFLFEYFSETQRNKGNFPGRFSGRQFSNSRSEMNVSTLELGDSALYLCASSLSTSEQETQYFGPGTRLLVL.

The CDR3 DNA follows: TGTGCCAGCAGGGGAGCTAGCGGGAGTATCAATGAGCAGTTCTTC. Protein product: CASRGASGSINEQFF. The V and J genes are TRBV9 and TRBJ2-1; TRBD2 aligns across 10 bases. Trimming cost V 5 bases and J 6 bases; bases outside gene matches: 8. The CDR3 loop spans 15 amino acids. Germline V gives CDR1 SGDLS, CDR2 YYNGEE.

The chain uses TRBV11-2 and TRBJ1-1, with unresolved D. Trimming stripped 5 bases from V and 13 bases from J, with 11 bases between. Germline CDR1 is SGHAT and CDR2 is FQNNGV. This CDR3 region has 10 residues. CDR3 sequence: CASSELRVFF. CDR3 nucleotides: TGTGCCAGCAGCGAGCTTAGAGTTTTCTTT.

The chain combines TRBV9 with TRBJ1-2, with 7 positions matching TRBD1. The germline V gene encodes CDR1 SGDLS and CDR2 YYNGEE. This CDR3 has 14 amino acids. V shed 3 bases and J 7 bases; nucleotides not matched to a gene: 9. CDR3 sequence: CASSAQRTGSGYTF. The CDR3 region has the DNA TGTGCCAGCAGCGCTCAACGGACAGGTTCTGGCTACACCTTC. The whole variable domain, filled in from reference TRBV9 and TRBJ1-2, reads DSGVTQTPKHLITATGQRVTLRCSPRSGDLSVYWYQQSLDQGLQFLIQYYNGEERAKGNILERFSAQQFPDLHSELNLSSLELGDSALYFCASSAQRTGSGYTFGSGTRLTVV.